The subject of this entry is one TCR beta chain. The antigen remains undetermined. These data originate in a study of T cell responses to AZD1222 COVID-19 vaccine. Libraries were prepared by immunoSEQ multiplex PCR; TCRdb keeps only in-frame clonotypes and omits some of them. The sample comprises roughly 130,000 clones, about nine tenths of which are singletons, and 18% rests with the top ten. V lost 5 bases to trimming and J lost 3 bases, with 14 bases between them. CDR3 length equals 14 residues. CDR1 and CDR2 (germline): SGHVS, FNYEAQ. Notes on the study in general: After the peak T cell response, and only then, were repertoires sampled. Seropositive AZD1222 recipients at baseline numbered only 6 or 7. Spike-specific TCR breadth and depth both grew after two AZD1222 doses. Clonal diversity was possibly underestimated, and white British individuals and females predominated among donors.

This TCR came from an adult in good health. V is TRBV7-6 and J is TRBJ2-7; a weak D match, TRBD1 (6 bases). Source: peripheral blood, taken on day 0 of MenACWY control vaccination. CDR3 sequence (DNA): TGTGCCAGCAGCCCCCGGACAGATTTCTACGAGCAGTACTTC. It yields the protein CASSPRTDFYEQYF.